The T cell receptor beta chain described here comes from a study of shared clonotypes between healthy human individuals. Study at large: Per donor, CD8 memory used one plate, CD8 naive used two, CD4 memory used three and CD4 naive used three.

Study outcomes and limitations: Naive subsets tended to show greater estimated richness than memory subsets.

V lost 0 bases and J lost 8, with 14 bases in between. There are 14 residues in the CDR3. Germline-derived CDR1 and CDR2 are SGDLS and YYNGEE. This clone was seen a handful of times. What it binds is not known. Profiled with immunoSEQ multiplex PCR; TCRdb holds only in-frame clones, not every one. Of 780,000 or so clones detected, 72% appear once; the ten largest clones hold approximately 2%. The J gene is TRBJ1-2, the V gene TRBV9, with a tentative D call TRBD1 (6 bases). This TCR was recovered from a woman in her thirties in good health. Input material: memory CD4+ T cells sorted from blood. Subset given: CD45RA-negative fraction. DNA for the CDR3: TGTGCCAGCAGCGTAGTACCAGGGGCGTCGGGCTACACCTTC. Amino acid sequence: CASSVVPGASGYTF. The variable domain in full, completed from reference TRBV9 and TRBJ1-2, reads DSGVTQTPKHLITATGQRVTLRCSPRSGDLSVYWYQQSLDQGLQFLIQYYNGEERAKGNILERFSAQQFPDLHSELNLSSLELGDSALYFCASSVVPGASGYTFGSGTRLTVV.